Each of the 12 T cell receptor beta chains below was sequenced from the same sample in a study of blood T cells in healthy people across ages. Sample-barcoded 5' priming and a J-beta primer mix drove a second PCR of about 6 to 12 cycles. TCRdb re-called the 5' RACE reads with MiXCR, one entry per CDR3 protein. Of a few hundred thousand distinct CDR3 sequences listed, 25% to 30% are singletons. The sequencing input was blood. Receptors were obtained from a woman in her 70s in good health.

The chain uses TRBV27 and TRBJ2-4; perhaps D is TRBD1 or TRBD2 (5 bases each). Germline V gene sequence: CDR1 MNHEY, CDR2 SMNVEV (reference sequence). This CDR3 has 13 residues. V gave up 6 bases and J gave up 0 bases, with 6 bases separating them. This CDR3 reads CASRGTAKNIQYF. The CDR3 coding sequence is TGTGCCAGCAGAGGGACAGCCAAAAACATTCAGTACTTC.

This clonotype was seen a single time. V is TRBV6-5 and J is TRBJ2-5, with a possible D match to TRBD2 (5 bases). Germline CDR1 reads MNHEY; CDR2 reads SVGAGI. Trimming pared 6 bases from V and 4 bases from J, leaving 12 bases between. The CDR3 is 13 amino acids. The CDR3 nucleotides read TGTGCCAGCAGCCTCATCCGGGGAGAGACCCAGTACTTC. As protein: CASSLIRGETQYF.

This clonotype occurred once. The chain employs TRBV11-2 and TRBJ2-1; TRBD2 agrees at 8 bases. The CDR3 spans 15 residues. The germline V gene has CDR1 SGHAT and CDR2 FQNNGV. V lost 0 bases to trimming and J lost 3 bases; unmatched junction nucleotides: 1. CDR3 nucleotide sequence: TGTGCCAGCAGCTTAGAGGGACTAGTCTACAATGAGCAGTTCTTC. It yields the protein CASSLEGLVYNEQFF.

This clonotype was found a few times. This sequence joins TRBV20-1 and TRBJ2-5, with D uncertain. In germline, CDR1 is DFQATT, CDR2 SNEGSKA (reference sequence). The CDR3 has 12 residues. The V end was cut by 2 bases, the J end by 5 bases, with 9 bases between. In nucleotides, the CDR3 is TGCAGTGCTAGATTCGTCTTGGAGACCCAGTACTTC. Translation gives CSARFVLETQYF.

The rearrangement links TRBV28 to TRBJ2-2, with D perhaps matching TRBD2 (6 bases). The V and J ends lost 9 bases and 9 bases respectively, with 20 bases between them. CDR3 length equals 14 residues. Germline V gene data show CDR1 as MDHEN and CDR2 as SYDVKM. In DNA form, the CDR3 reads TGTGCCAGTGTGGGGGGACCAAGAAACCGGGAGCTGTTTTTT. It translates to CASVGGPRNRELFF.

This clonotype showed up just a few times. This chain links TRBV20-1 with TRBJ2-5; D tentatively fits TRBD1 or TRBD2 (5 bases each). Germline values: CDR1 DFQATT, CDR2 SNEGSKA (reference sequence). The CDR3 contains 12 residues. Trimming stripped 5 bases from V and 5 bases from J, with 12 bases between. The CDR3 sequence is CSAGGFGETQYF. The CDR3 coding sequence is TGCAGTGCTGGGGGATTTGGGGAGACCCAGTACTTC.

This clonotype has at least ten counts. The chain carries TRBV12-3 or TRBV12-4 and TRBJ1-6; perhaps TRBD1 as D (5 bases). Deletions cut 5 bases from V and 0 bases from J, with 17 bases between. This CDR3 has 18 amino acids. Here the CDR3 reads CASSPLGRSHSYNSPLHF. In nucleotides, the CDR3 is TGTGCCAGCAGTCCCCTGGGGCGATCCCACTCCTATAATTCACCCCTCCACTTT.

This clonotype was seen repeatedly, ten times or more. The V and J genes are TRBV7-3 and TRBJ1-2; a possible D gene is TRBD1 (5 bases). The V gene lost 3 bases and the J gene lost 13 bases, with 18 bases spanning the gap. Germline CDR1 is SGHTA and CDR2 is FQGTGA. CDR3 length: 13 amino acids. CDR3 in DNA: TGTGCCAGCAGCTTGGGGACGTCAAACGTTATCACCTTC. This encodes CASSLGTSNVITF.

There are a few counts of this clonotype. The CDR3 sequence: CASSLGGSGDTQYF. The CDR3 nucleotides are TGTGCCAGCAGTTTAGGCGGGAGCGGAGATACGCAGTATTTT. The chain carries TRBV28 and TRBJ2-3; 7 bases align to TRBD2. Trimming cost V 2 bases and J 5 bases; bases outside gene matches: 4. The CDR3 contains 14 residues. Germline-derived CDR1 and CDR2 are MDHEN and SYDVKM. The entire variable domain, with the rest obtained from reference TRBV28 and TRBJ2-3, is as follows: DVKVTQSSRYLVKRTGEKVFLECVQDMDHENMFWYRQDPGLGLRLIYFSYDVKMKEKGDIPEGYSVSREKKERFSLILESASTNQTSMYLCASSLGGSGDTQYFGPGTRLTVL.

V usage is TRBV28 and J usage is TRBJ1-2; D not certain. Per the germline V gene, CDR1 is MDHEN and CDR2 is SYDVKM. V was trimmed by 4 bases and J by 4 bases, leaving 19 bases between them. The CDR3 extends over 16 amino acids. The CDR3 sequence: CASSSLAQAVGYGYTF. CDR3 bases: TGTGCCAGCAGTTCCCTCGCTCAGGCCGTGGGCTATGGCTACACCTTC.

Ten or more counts support this clonotype. This chain joins TRBV20-1 and TRBJ2-1; D may be TRBD2 (5 bases). V lost 5 bases to trimming and J lost 8 bases, with 13 bases between them. Per germline, CDR1 DFQATT and CDR2 SNEGSKA (reference sequence). The CDR3 spans 12 residues. The CDR3 spells CSADFERDEQFF. In DNA, the CDR3 is TGCAGTGCTGACTTTGAGAGGGATGAGCAGTTCTTC.

This clonotype was seen more than once but under ten times. The genes are TRBV7-2 and TRBJ2-5; tentatively, D is TRBD2 (5 bases). The end of the DNA aligns better with TRBJ2-7, so the J call may be wrong. CDR1 and CDR2 from the germline V gene are SGHTA and FQGNSA. The CDR3 has 13 amino acids. CDR3 sequence: CASGSLSLNEQYF. CDR3 bases: TGTGCCAGCGGGAGCTTGTCGTTGAACGAGCAGTACTTC.